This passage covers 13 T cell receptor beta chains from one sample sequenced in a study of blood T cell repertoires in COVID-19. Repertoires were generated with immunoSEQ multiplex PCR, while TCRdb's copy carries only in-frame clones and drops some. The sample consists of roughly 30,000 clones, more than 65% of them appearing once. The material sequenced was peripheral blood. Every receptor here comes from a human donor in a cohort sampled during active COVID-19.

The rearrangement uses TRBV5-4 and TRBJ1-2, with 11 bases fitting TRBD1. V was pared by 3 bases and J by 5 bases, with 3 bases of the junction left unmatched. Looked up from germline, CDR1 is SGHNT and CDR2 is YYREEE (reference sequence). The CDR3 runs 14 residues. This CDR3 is CASSSGQGAYGYTF. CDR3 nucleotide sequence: TGTGCCAGCAGCTCAGGACAGGGGGCTTATGGCTACACCTTC.

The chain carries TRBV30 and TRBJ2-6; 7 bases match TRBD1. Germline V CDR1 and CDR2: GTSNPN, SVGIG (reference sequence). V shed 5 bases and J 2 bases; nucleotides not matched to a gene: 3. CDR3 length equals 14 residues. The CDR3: CAWLTGAGANVLTF. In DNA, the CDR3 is TGTGCCTGGCTTACAGGGGCTGGGGCCAACGTCCTGACTTTC.

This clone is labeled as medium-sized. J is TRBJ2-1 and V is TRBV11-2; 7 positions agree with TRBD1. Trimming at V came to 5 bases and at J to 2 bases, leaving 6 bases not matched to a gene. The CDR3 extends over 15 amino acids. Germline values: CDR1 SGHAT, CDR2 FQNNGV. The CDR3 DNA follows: TGTGCCAGCAGCCTCACAGGGGAACCCTACAATGAGCAGTTCTTC. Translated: CASSLTGEPYNEQFF.

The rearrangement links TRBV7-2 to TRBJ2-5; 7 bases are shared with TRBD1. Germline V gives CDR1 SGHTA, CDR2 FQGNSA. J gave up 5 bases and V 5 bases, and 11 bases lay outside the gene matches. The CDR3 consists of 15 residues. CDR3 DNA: TGTGCCAGCAGCCTCGTTGGTCAACAGGGGGAGACCCAGTACTTC. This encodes CASSLVGQQGETQYF. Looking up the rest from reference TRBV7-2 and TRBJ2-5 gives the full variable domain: GAGVSQSPSNKVTEKGKDVELRCDPISGHTALYWYRQSLGQGLEFLIYFQGNSAPDKSGLPSDRFSAERTGGSVSTLTIQRTQQEDSAVYLCASSLVGQQGETQYFGPGTRLLVL.

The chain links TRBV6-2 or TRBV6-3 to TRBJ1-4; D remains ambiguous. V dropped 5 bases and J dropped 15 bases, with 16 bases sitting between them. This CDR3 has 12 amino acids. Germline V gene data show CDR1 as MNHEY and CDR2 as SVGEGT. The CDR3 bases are TGTGCCAGCAGTACTACCTTGAATCCTTTGTTTTTT. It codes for CASSTTLNPLFF.

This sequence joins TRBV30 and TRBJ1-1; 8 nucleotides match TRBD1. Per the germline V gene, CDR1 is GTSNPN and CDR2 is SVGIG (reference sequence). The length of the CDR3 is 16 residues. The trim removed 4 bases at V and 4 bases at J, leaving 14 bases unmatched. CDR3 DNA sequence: TGTGCCTGGATAATGACACCAGGGGGCCGGGGCACTGAAGCTTTCTTT. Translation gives CAWIMTPGGRGTEAFF. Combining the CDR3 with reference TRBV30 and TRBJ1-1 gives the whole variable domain SQTIHQWPATLVQPVGSPLSLECTVEGTSNPNLYWYRQAAGRGLQLLFYSVGIGQISSEVPQNLSASRPQDRQFILSSKKLLLSDSGFYLCAWIMTPGGRGTEAFFGQGTRLTVV.

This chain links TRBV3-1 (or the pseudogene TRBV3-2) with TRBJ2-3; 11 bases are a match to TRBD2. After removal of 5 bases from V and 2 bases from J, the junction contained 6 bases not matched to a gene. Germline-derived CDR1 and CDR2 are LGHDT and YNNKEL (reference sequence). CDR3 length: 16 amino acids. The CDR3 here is CASSTQLAGDTDTQYF. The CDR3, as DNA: TGTGCCAGCAGCACCCAACTAGCGGGGGACACAGATACGCAGTATTTT.

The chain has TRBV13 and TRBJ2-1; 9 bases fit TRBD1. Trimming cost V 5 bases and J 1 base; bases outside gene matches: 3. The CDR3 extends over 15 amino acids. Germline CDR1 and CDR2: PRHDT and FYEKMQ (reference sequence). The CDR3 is CASSPDRGSYNEQFF. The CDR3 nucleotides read TGTGCCAGCAGCCCCGACAGGGGGTCCTACAATGAGCAGTTCTTC.

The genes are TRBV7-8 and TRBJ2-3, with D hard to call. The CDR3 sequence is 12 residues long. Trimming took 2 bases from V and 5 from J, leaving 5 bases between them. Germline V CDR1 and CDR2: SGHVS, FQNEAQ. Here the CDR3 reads CASSLSRDTQYF. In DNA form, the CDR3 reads TGTGCCAGCAGCTTATCGCGAGATACGCAGTATTTT.

CDR3 nucleotides: TGTGCCAGCAGCCGATTAGCGGGGGGGGAAAACTACGAGCAGTACTTC. As protein: CASSRLAGGENYEQYF. The V gene is TRBV6-2 or TRBV6-3, the J gene TRBJ2-7; 11 nucleotides align to TRBD2. Per the germline V gene, CDR1 is MNHEY and CDR2 is SVGEGT. Germline trimming cut 6 bases from V and 3 bases from J; bases unmatched to any gene: 10. This CDR3 has 16 amino acids.

The CDR3 coding sequence is TGTGCCAGCAGCTTAAACAGGGGACAAGAGACCCAGTACTTC. As protein: CASSLNRGQETQYF. The V and J genes are TRBV7-8 and TRBJ2-5; 7 positions match TRBD1. The germline V gene encodes CDR1 SGHVS and CDR2 FQNEAQ. After removal of 2 bases from V and 2 bases from J, the junction contained 2 bases not matched to a gene. This CDR3 spans 14 amino acids.

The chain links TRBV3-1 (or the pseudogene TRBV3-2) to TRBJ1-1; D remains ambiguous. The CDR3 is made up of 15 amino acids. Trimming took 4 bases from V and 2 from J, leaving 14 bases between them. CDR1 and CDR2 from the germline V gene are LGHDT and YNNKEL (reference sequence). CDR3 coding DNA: TGTGCCAGCAGCCCGGAAATACGGAGAAACACTGAAGCTTTCTTT. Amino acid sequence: CASSPEIRRNTEAFF.

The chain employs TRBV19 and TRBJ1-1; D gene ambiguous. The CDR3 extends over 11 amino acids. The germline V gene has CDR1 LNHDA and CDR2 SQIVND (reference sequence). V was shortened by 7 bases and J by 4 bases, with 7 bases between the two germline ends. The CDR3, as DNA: TGTGCCAGTAATTCGGGCACTGAAGCTTTCTTT. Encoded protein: CASNSGTEAFF. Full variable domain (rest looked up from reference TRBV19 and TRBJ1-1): DGGITQSPKYLFRKEGQNVTLSCEQNLNHDAMYWYRQDPGQGLRLIYYSQIVNDFQKGDIAEGYSVSREKKESFPLTVTSAQKNPTAFYLCASNSGTEAFFGQGTRLTVV.